A selection of T cell receptor beta chains follows, all from one sample in a study of spatial heterogeneity in lung cancer. TCRdb itself ran the 5' RACE reads through MiXCR, one entry per CDR3 protein. The top ten clones hold roughly 6.2% of a sample with some 83,000 distinct CDR3 sequences, approximately 21% of them seen once. Sequenced material: PBMCs, taken at surgery. These receptors were collected from a male donor with early-stage non-small cell lung cancer. CDR3s include the opening cysteine and the closing phenylalanine or tryptophan. A D gene is named only where the DNA matches it firmly. Size is omitted from some rows. Given values are once, few, many or a class for expanded clones.

V gene	D gene	clone size	J gene	CDR3 DNA	CDR3 protein
TRBV7-2	-	few	TRBJ2-5	TGTGCCAGCAGTCTTCGAGGGGAGACCCAGTACTTC	CASSLRGETQYF
TRBV29-1	-	few	TRBJ2-5	TGCAGCGTTGAGGACCGGCCCCAAGAGACCCAGTACTTC	CSVEDRPQETQYF
TRBV7-2	TRBD1	-	TRBJ1-2	TGTGCCAGCAGCTTAGAGGGGACAGGGGTGAACTATGGCTACACCTTC	CASSLEGTGVNYGYTF
TRBV5-1	TRBD2	-	TRBJ2-5	TGCGCCAGCAGCTTTACTAGCGGTGCTCAAGAGACCCAGTACTTC	CASSFTSGAQETQYF
TRBV6-1	TRBD1	-	TRBJ2-5	TGTGCCAGCAGTCCTCAGGGGGCCCAGACCCAGTACTTC	CASSPQGAQTQYF
TRBV12-3/TRBV12-4	TRBD1	-	TRBJ2-1	TGTGCCAGCAGTCTAAGACAGGGCGCCTACAATGAGCAGTTCTTC	CASSLRQGAYNEQFF
TRBV7-6	-	few	TRBJ1-1	TGTGCCAGCAGCTTAGGCACTACCAACACTGAAGCTTTCTTT	CASSLGTTNTEAFF
TRBV4-1	-	few	TRBJ1-3	TGCGCCAGCAGCCAAGGATTGTTAGACTCTGGAAACACCATATATTTT	CASSQGLLDSGNTIYF
TRBV4-3	TRBD1	few	TRBJ2-7	TGCGCCAGCAGCTTCTCCGGGACAGGGGAGGCCTACGAGCAGTACTTC	CASSFSGTGEAYEQYF
TRBV5-1	-	few	TRBJ1-1	TGCGCCAGCAATCCCGGGACATCGAACACTGAAGCTTTCTTT	CASNPGTSNTEAFF
TRBV29-1	TRBD2	-	TRBJ2-1	TGCAGCGTTGATAACCCCGGGACTAGCGGGGTAAATGAGCAGTTCTTC	CSVDNPGTSGVNEQFF
TRBV27	-	few	TRBJ1-1	TGTGCCAGCCGATTACAGGGTCGGAACACTGAAGCTTTCTTT	CASRLQGRNTEAFF
TRBV27	-	medium-sized	TRBJ1-5	TGTGCCAGCAGTTTAGTCCCCGGCCCCAATAGCAATCAGCCCCAGCATTTT	CASSLVPGPNSNQPQHF
TRBV19	-	-	TRBJ1-5	TGTGCCAGTACCAGGGTAGGGGGATTAAGCAATCAGCCCCAGCATTTT	CASTRVGGLSNQPQHF
TRBV6-6	-	few	TRBJ1-1	TGTGCCAGCAGTACAATCACCGCCAGGGGAGGGTACACTGAAGCTTTCTTT	CASSTITARGGYTEAFF
TRBV20-1	TRBD1	few	TRBJ2-7	TGCAGTGCCGTGACAGGGGGGGTTGAGCAGTACTTC	CSAVTGGVEQYF
TRBV6-2/TRBV6-3	-	-	TRBJ2-3	TGTGCCAGCAGTTACTCTGCCGGCTCCACAGATACGCAGTATTTT	CASSYSAGSTDTQYF
TRBV7-4	-	few	TRBJ1-3	TGTGCTGTAGCGGGAAACACCATATATTTT	CAVAGNTIYF
TRBV6-5	TRBD2	few	TRBJ2-1	TGTGCCAGCAGCCCCAGCGGGAGGTCCTACAATGAGCAGTTCTTC	CASSPSGRSYNEQFF
TRBV5-1	-	-	TRBJ2-2	TGCGCCAGCAGCTTGGCCACCCTGAACACCGGGGAGCTGTTTTTT	CASSLATLNTGELFF
TRBV28	TRBD2	few	TRBJ2-4	TGTGCCAGCAGTCCCTGGACTAGCGGCCAAAAAAACATTCAGTACTTC	CASSPWTSGQKNIQYF
TRBV29-1	-	-	TRBJ2-5	TGCAGCGTCGCCCCGGGACTCCTGTTAGAGACCCAGTACTTC	CSVAPGLLLETQYF
TRBV9	-	-	TRBJ1-1	TGTGCCAGCAGCGTCGGAGAACAGGGTAGGACCTTGAACACTGAAGCTTTCTTT	CASSVGEQGRTLNTEAFF
TRBV7-9	TRBD2	many	TRBJ2-1	TGTGCCAGCAGCTTAACCCGACTAGCGGGAGTGGGAAATGAGCAGTTCTTC	CASSLTRLAGVGNEQFF
TRBV10-3	-	many	TRBJ2-7	TGTGCCATCAGCCCCAATCAGGGGCGCGAATACGAGCAGTACTTC	CAISPNQGREYEQYF
TRBV5-4	TRBD1	-	TRBJ2-7	TGTGCCAGCAGCACCTCCGGGACAGCGGACGAGCAGTACTTC	CASSTSGTADEQYF
TRBV7-9	-	few	TRBJ1-5	TGTGCCAGCAGCTTACCAGGGAATAGTCAGCCCCAGCATTTT	CASSLPGNSQPQHF
TRBV27	TRBD1	-	TRBJ2-7	TGTGCCAGCAGTTCCAAGATCCCGGGACAGGGGCCCTACGAGCAGTACTTC	CASSSKIPGQGPYEQYF
TRBV6-5	-	-	TRBJ1-5	TGTGCCAGCAGCTCCCAGCGGACCCAGCCCCAGCATTTT	CASSSQRTQPQHF
TRBV28	TRBD1	few	TRBJ1-1	TGTGCCAGCAGTTTGTACAGGGGGAGAAACACTGAAGCTTTCTTT	CASSLYRGRNTEAFF
TRBV5-1	TRBD2	few	TRBJ2-5	TGCGCCAGCAGCCAGAGAGGAGCGGGGGAGACCCAGTACTTC	CASSQRGAGETQYF
TRBV7-2	-	-	TRBJ2-4	TGTGCCAGCAGCTTAGATGGGGGAAGTAACATTCAGTACTTC	CASSLDGGSNIQYF
TRBV9	TRBD1	-	TRBJ1-1	TGTGCCAGCAGCGCAGACACAGGGGGCAACACTGAAGCTTTCTTT	CASSADTGGNTEAFF
TRBV4-2	-	-	TRBJ2-1	TGTGCCAGCAGCCAACCAGGGGGAGGCGGGCAGTTCTTC	CASSQPGGGGQFF
TRBV6-1	-	few	TRBJ1-1	TGTGCCAGCAGTGAAACGAGGACTGAAGCTTTCTTT	CASSETRTEAFF
TRBV7-9	-	few	TRBJ2-7	TGTGCCAGCAGCGTGGGACTCTACGAGCAGTACTTC	CASSVGLYEQYF
TRBV6-2/TRBV6-3	-	few	TRBJ2-3	TGTGCCAGCAGTTACCCAACAGGGTATCCCTTCCCAGATACGCAGTATTTT	CASSYPTGYPFPDTQYF
TRBV29-1	-	-	TRBJ2-6	TGCAGCGTTGGAGCCGACACCTCTGGGGCCAACGTCCTGACTTTC	CSVGADTSGANVLTF
TRBV6-1	-	few	TRBJ2-3	TGTGCCAGCCGGGGTGCTAGCACAGATACGCAGTATTTT	CASRGASTDTQYF
TRBV7-9	-	-	TRBJ2-1	TGTGCCAGCAGCTTACACGGGAGAAACAACAATGAGCAGTTCTTC	CASSLHGRNNNEQFF
TRBV29-1	-	few	TRBJ1-1	TGCAGCGTTTCTCTATCGGGGGCGGACACTGAAGCTTTCTTT	CSVSLSGADTEAFF
TRBV6-1	-	once	TRBJ2-3	TGTGCCAGCAGTGACGGGGGCAACACAGATACGCAGTATTTT	CASSDGGNTDTQYF
TRBV18	-	few	TRBJ1-1	TGTGCCAGCTCACCACGGGGACAACCCAACACTGAAGCTTTCTTT	CASSPRGQPNTEAFF
TRBV12-3/TRBV12-4	TRBD1	-	TRBJ2-5	TGTGCCAGCAGAGTGGACAGGGGGTCCGAGACCCAGTACTTC	CASRVDRGSETQYF
TRBV5-1	TRBD1	-	TRBJ2-7	TGCGCCAGCAGCCCCCGGACAGGGAACTACGAGCAGTACTTC	CASSPRTGNYEQYF
TRBV12-3/TRBV12-4	-	many	TRBJ1-2	TGTGCCAGCAGTCTAACCCAGGGAGATGGCTACACCTTC	CASSLTQGDGYTF
TRBV3-1	TRBD2	medium-sized	TRBJ2-2	TGTGCCAGCAGCCCGAGGACTAGCGTGAACACCGGGGAGCTGTTTTTT	CASSPRTSVNTGELFF
TRBV9	-	few	TRBJ1-3	TGTGCCAGCTCTACGGGGGTACTCCTCTCTGGAAACACCATATATTTT	CASSTGVLLSGNTIYF
TRBV10-3	-	many	TRBJ2-7	TGTGCCATCAGTGGGGGCTCTCGGGGCTACGAGCAGTACTTC	CAISGGSRGYEQYF
TRBV20-1	TRBD1	-	TRBJ1-5	TGCAGTGCCAACAATAGGGAGGCAGGGGGCGGCAATCAGCCCCAGCATTTT	CSANNREAGGGNQPQHF
TRBV20-1	TRBD1	-	TRBJ1-6	TGCAGTGCTAGAGAGGGACAGCTGAGCTCCTATAATTCACCCCTCCACTTT	CSAREGQLSSYNSPLHF
TRBV6-4	-	-	TRBJ1-1	TGTGCCAGCAGAGAAGGAGGGTGGGGGACTGAAGCTTTCTTT	CASREGGWGTEAFF
TRBV20-1	-	once	TRBJ2-3	TGCAGTGCTAGCAGGCGGGTTAGCACAGATACGCAGTATTTT	CSASRRVSTDTQYF
TRBV9	-	once	TRBJ1-1	TGTGCCAGCAGCGTGGGCAGTAACACTGAAGCTTTCTTT	CASSVGSNTEAFF
TRBV7-2	-	few	TRBJ2-3	TGTGCCAGCAGCGCTCGGGGAGATACGCAGTATTTT	CASSARGDTQYF
TRBV28	TRBD2	-	TRBJ2-2	TGTGCCAGCCGGGAGGGGAACACCGGGGAGCTGTTTTTT	CASREGNTGELFF
TRBV7-3	TRBD1	-	TRBJ1-1	TGTGCCAGCAGCTCCGGAAAACAGGGGGCGACGGCTTTCTTT	CASSSGKQGATAFF
TRBV28	-	-	TRBJ2-3	TGTGCCAGCAGTTTCCCAGCGGGCATAGAATATACGCAGTATTTT	CASSFPAGIEYTQYF
TRBV29-1	TRBD1	-	TRBJ1-4	TGCAGCGGGGGACAGCCTAATGAAAAACTGTTTTTT	CSGGQPNEKLFF